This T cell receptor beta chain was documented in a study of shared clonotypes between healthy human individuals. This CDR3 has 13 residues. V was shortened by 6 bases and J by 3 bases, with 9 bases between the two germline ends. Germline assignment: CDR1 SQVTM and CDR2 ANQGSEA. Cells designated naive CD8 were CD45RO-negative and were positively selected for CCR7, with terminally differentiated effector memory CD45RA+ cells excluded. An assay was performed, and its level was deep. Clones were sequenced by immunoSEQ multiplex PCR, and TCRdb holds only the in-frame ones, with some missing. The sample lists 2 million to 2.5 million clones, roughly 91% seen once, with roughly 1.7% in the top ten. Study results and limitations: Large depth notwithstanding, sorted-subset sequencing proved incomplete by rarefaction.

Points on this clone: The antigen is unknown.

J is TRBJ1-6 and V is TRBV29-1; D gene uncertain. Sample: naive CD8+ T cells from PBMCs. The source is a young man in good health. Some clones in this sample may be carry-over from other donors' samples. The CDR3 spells CSVRVNYNSPLHF. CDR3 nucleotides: TGCAGCGTCCGGGTAAACTATAATTCACCCCTCCACTTT.